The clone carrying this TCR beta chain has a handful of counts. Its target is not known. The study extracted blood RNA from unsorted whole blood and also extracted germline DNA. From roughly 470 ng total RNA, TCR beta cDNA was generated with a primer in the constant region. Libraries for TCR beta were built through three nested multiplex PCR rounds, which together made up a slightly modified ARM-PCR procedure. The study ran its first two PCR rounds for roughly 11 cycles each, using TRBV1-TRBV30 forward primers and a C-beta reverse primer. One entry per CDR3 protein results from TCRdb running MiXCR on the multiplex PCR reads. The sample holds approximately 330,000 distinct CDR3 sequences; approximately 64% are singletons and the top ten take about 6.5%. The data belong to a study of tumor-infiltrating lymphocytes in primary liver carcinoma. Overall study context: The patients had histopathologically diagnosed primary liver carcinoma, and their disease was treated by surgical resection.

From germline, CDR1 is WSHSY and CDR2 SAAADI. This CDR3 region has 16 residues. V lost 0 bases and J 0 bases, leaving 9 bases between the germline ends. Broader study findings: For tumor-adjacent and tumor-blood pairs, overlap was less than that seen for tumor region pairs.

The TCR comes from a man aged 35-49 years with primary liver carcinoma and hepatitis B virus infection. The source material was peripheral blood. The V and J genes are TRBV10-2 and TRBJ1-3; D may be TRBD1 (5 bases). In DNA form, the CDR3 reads TGCGCCAGCAGTGAGTCGGGGGAATACTCTGGAAACACCATATATTTT. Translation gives CASSESGEYSGNTIYF.